This TCR beta chain was sequenced for a study of blood T cell repertoires in COVID-19. Turning to the study itself: Collection of acute and convalescent COVID-19 samples took place in the United States, Italy and Spain. Sources were T cells, B-cell-depleted T cells, or PBMCs; the material itself was cDNA or gDNA.

The CDR3 consists of 18 residues. The V and J ends lost 4 bases and 6 bases, in that order; junction bases with no gene match: 16. Germline V gene lookup returns CDR1 SNHLY and CDR2 FYNNEI. In the authors' workflow: Counts of nucleated cells, estimated from reference gene primer amplification, were obtained. Sequencing was performed with immunoSEQ multiplex PCR; in TCRdb, only in-frame clones are kept and a portion is missing. Clone size and the V and J calls come from that table; the DNA yielded D and trimming. Of around 150,000 clones listed, 76% are singletons. J is TRBJ2-1 and V is TRBV2, with 9 bases matching TRBD2. This clonotype was sampled from a woman aged 80 or over with acute or convalescent COVID-19. The sample comprised peripheral blood. CDR3 nucleotide sequence: TGTGCCAGCAGTGGGCCTTTAGCGGGAGTCTTATTCCGCAATGAGCAGTTCTTC. Protein sequence: CASSGPLAGVLFRNEQFF.